The TCR beta chain described here comes from a study of cytomegalovirus exposure and HLA in healthy donors. This CDR3 region has 15 residues. CDR1 is LNHDA, CDR2 SQIVND, per germline (reference sequence). The V gene end was trimmed by 1 base and the J gene end by 7 bases; junction bases not matched to a gene: 7. Whole-study results and caveats: Likely technical artifact: a cluster of highly shared sequence variants.

About this clone itself: Antigen specificity is unknown.

The PCR contained 60 Vbeta and 13 Jbeta primers. Assay: immunoSEQ multiplex PCR; the TCRdb copy retains only in-frame clones and omits some. The sample includes approximately 220,000 clones, around 80% of them seen just once. The TCR comes from a boy aged 2-9 years in good health and CMV-seronegative. The chain joins TRBV19 to TRBJ2-1; 7 nucleotides match TRBD2. Sequences were obtained from PBMCs. The CDR3 here is CASSIGEGPWNEQFF. CDR3 DNA: TGTGCCAGTAGTATAGGGGAGGGCCCCTGGAATGAGCAGTTCTTC.